One T cell receptor beta chain is described in this entry. The target antigen is unknown. Data came from immunoSEQ multiplex PCR; TCRdb stores just in-frame clones and leaves some out. This table holds a few million clones, 85% to 95% found once. The data were taken from a study of shared clonotypes between healthy human individuals. About the research overall: The study drew on two women and three men aged 18 to 49 as donors. CD8 memory received one plate per donor, CD8 naive two, CD4 memory three and CD4 naive three.

Study observations and caveats: For naive CD4 cells, 4.5% to 6.5% of clonotypes were shared across a handful of donors. Memory subsets had estimated richness that was generally smaller than that of naive subsets.

The clonotype comes from a young man in good health. Some clones in this sample may be carry-over from other donors' samples. Sequences were obtained from naive CD4+ T cells from PBMCs. As to subset: CD45RA+ positively selected.

The CDR3 protein is CASSPMDRATYEQYF. The CDR3 DNA is TGTGCCAGCTCACCAATGGACAGGGCAACCTACGAGCAGTACTTC. The chain carries TRBV18 and TRBJ2-7, with TRBD1 matching 8 bases. The CDR3 length is 15 residues. Trimming took 2 bases from V and 2 from J; bases not matched to a gene: 5. CDR1 KGHSH and CDR2 LQKENI come from the germline V gene.